This is a list of T cell receptor beta chains from one sample in a study of T cells in localized non-small cell lung cancer. Clones were sequenced by immunoSEQ multiplex PCR, and TCRdb holds only the in-frame ones, with some missing. Of just under 80,000 clones in the sample, 80% were seen once. The starting material was peripheral blood, obtained before any cancer treatment. These receptors came from a female donor at least 60 years old with stage I lung adenocarcinoma. Both conserved end residues are part of each CDR3. The order of the fields is clone size, J gene, V gene, D gene, CDR3 protein, CDR3 DNA. A D gene is named only where the DNA matches it firmly. Rows may omit the clone size; those that give it use once, few, many or a size class.

once,TRBJ2-1,TRBV7-2,TRBD2,CASSLRAGTSGFRNEQFF,TGTGCCAGCAGCTTACGAGCTGGGACTAGCGGTTTTAGGAATGAGCAGTTCTTC
.,TRBJ2-3,TRBV7-3,TRBD2,CASSFQAGLSDTQYF,TGTGCCAGCAGCTTTCAAGCGGGATTATCAGATACGCAGTATTTT
.,TRBJ2-7,TRBV4-1,TRBD1,CASSQDDRGQYEQYF,TGCGCCAGCAGCCAAGATGACAGGGGGCAATACGAGCAGTACTTC
few,TRBJ1-1,TRBV29-1,TRBD1,CSATPRGRNTEAFF,TGCAGCGCCACCCCCAGGGGGAGAAACACTGAAGCTTTCTTT
.,TRBJ2-5,TRBV2,.,CASSESVRRESSPYF,TGTGCCAGCAGTGAATCGGTACGGCGGGAATCCTCCCCGTACTTC
.,TRBJ1-5,TRBV10-1,TRBD1,CASSESDRGKLRFQPQHF,TGCGCCAGCAGTGAGTCGGACAGGGGAAAGCTCCGTTTTCAGCCCCAGCATTTT
.,TRBJ2-7,TRBV28,TRBD2,CASSFTLGLAGGTSYEQYF,TGTGCCAGCAGCTTTACCCTCGGACTAGCGGGAGGGACCTCCTACGAGCAGTACTTC
once,TRBJ1-2,TRBV29-1,.,CSVASGGADSGNYGYTF,TGCAGCGTTGCGTCCGGGGGTGCCGACTCCGGGAACTATGGCTACACCTTC
.,TRBJ2-1,TRBV30,.,CAWSPRDNEQFF,TGTGCCTGGAGCCCCAGGGACAATGAGCAGTTCTTC
.,TRBJ2-5,TRBV2,.,CASSKDGGSQETQYF,TGTGCCAGCAGTAAAGACGGGGGATCCCAAGAGACCCAGTACTTC
.,TRBJ2-3,TRBV29-1,.,CSVEEFRRRGTDTQYF,TGCAGCGTTGAAGAGTTTCGACGACGGGGTACAGATACGCAGTATTTT
.,TRBJ1-4,TRBV4-2,.,CASSQPGPGEKLFF,TGTGCCAGCAGCCAACCCGGACCGGGCGAAAAACTGTTTTTT
few,TRBJ1-5,TRBV29-1,TRBD1,CSVVYPGTGIDSNQPQHF,TGCAGCGTTGTGTATCCCGGGACAGGGATCGATAGCAATCAGCCCCAGCATTTT
few,TRBJ1-1,TRBV10-3,TRBD1,CAISENRGTIEAFF,TGTGCCATCAGTGAGAACAGGGGAACCATTGAAGCTTTCTTT
once,TRBJ2-3,TRBV18,.,CASSPGQGIADTQYF,TGTGCCAGCTCACCAGGGCAGGGGATCGCAGATACGCAGTATTTT
.,TRBJ1-2,TRBV5-1,.,CASSPRGADYGYTF,TGCGCCAGCAGCCCTCGGGGGGCTGATTATGGCTACACCTTC
.,TRBJ1-3,TRBV4-1,.,CASSQQQGWGVGSGNTIYF,TGCGCCAGCAGCCAACAACAGGGCTGGGGTGTTGGGTCTGGAAACACCATATATTTT
once,TRBJ2-7,TRBV7-2,TRBD1,CASSLGGTGKGEQYF,TGTGCCAGCAGCTTAGGAGGGACAGGGAAGGGCGAGCAGTACTTC
.,TRBJ1-1,TRBV27,.,CASSIDSDSEAFF,TGTGCCAGCAGTATTGACAGTGACTCTGAAGCTTTCTTT
.,TRBJ1-3,TRBV2,.,CASMWSSGNTIYF,TGTGCCAGCATGTGGAGCTCTGGAAACACCATATATTTT
.,TRBJ2-7,TRBV6-6,TRBD1,CASSYLQGAHEQYF,TGTGCCAGCAGTTACTTACAGGGGGCGCACGAGCAGTACTTC
.,TRBJ2-1,TRBV29-1,TRBD2,CSAASGSNEQFF,TGCAGCGCGGCTAGCGGGAGCAATGAGCAGTTCTTC
once,TRBJ2-2,TRBV6-1,.,CASSELKDTGELFF,TGTGCCAGCAGTGAATTGAAGGACACCGGGGAGCTGTTTTTT
.,TRBJ2-5,TRBV7-2,.,CASSLRVGETQYF,TGTGCCAGCAGCCTCCGAGTGGGAGAGACCCAGTACTTC
.,TRBJ2-7,TRBV9,.,CASSVASESSYEQYF,TGTGCCAGCAGCGTAGCTAGCGAGAGCTCCTACGAGCAGTACTTC
.,TRBJ2-3,TRBV4-2,.,CASSHSRGSTDTQYF,TGTGCCAGCAGCCATTCTAGGGGCAGCACAGATACGCAGTATTTT
.,TRBJ1-3,TRBV9,.,CASSVDGRRSGNTIYF,TGTGCCAGCAGCGTGGACGGTAGACGGTCTGGAAACACCATATATTTT
.,TRBJ1-2,TRBV5-1,.,CASSFGGNYGYTF,TGCGCCAGCAGCTTCGGGGGAAACTATGGCTACACCTTC
.,TRBJ1-3,TRBV6-6,.,CASSHTGGNTIYF,TGTGCCAGCAGCCACACGGGGGGAAACACCATATATTTT
.,TRBJ2-2,TRBV4-2,TRBD2,CASSQELAGLGGELFF,TGTGCCAGCAGCCAGGAACTAGCGGGGTTAGGTGGGGAGCTGTTTTTT
.,TRBJ1-1,TRBV6-1,.,CASSRDGENTEAFF,TGTGCCAGCAGCCGGGACGGCGAGAACACTGAAGCTTTCTTT
.,TRBJ2-5,TRBV28,TRBD2,CASSTIAGNQETQYF,TGTGCCAGCAGTACCATAGCGGGGAACCAAGAGACCCAGTACTTC
.,TRBJ1-1,TRBV5-6,.,CASSPQGRAEAFF,TGTGCCAGCAGCCCACAGGGCAGGGCTGAAGCTTTCTTT
.,TRBJ1-6,TRBV4-1,.,CASSQVSSSYNSPLHF,TGCGCCAGCAGCCAAGTTAGTAGCTCCTATAATTCACCCCTCCACTTT
.,TRBJ2-3,TRBV7-9,TRBD1,CASSLGQGESTDTQYF,TGTGCCAGCAGCTTAGGACAGGGAGAGAGCACAGATACGCAGTATTTT
.,TRBJ1-1,TRBV4-2,TRBD1,CASSQDRGQVLNTEAFF,TGTGCCAGCAGCCAAGATAGGGGGCAGGTCCTGAACACTGAAGCTTTCTTT
.,TRBJ2-7,TRBV28,.,CASTVRVGGPYEQYF,TGTGCCAGCACCGTTAGGGTGGGGGGACCCTACGAGCAGTACTTC
.,TRBJ1-1,TRBV27,.,CASRFLTGVNTEAFF,TGTGCCAGCAGGTTCCTCACAGGAGTGAACACTGAAGCTTTCTTT
.,TRBJ1-2,TRBV30,TRBD1,CAWSIRQGGYTF,TGTGCCTGGAGTATCCGACAGGGGGGCTACACCTTC
.,TRBJ1-1,TRBV5-1,TRBD1,CASSLVAGGMNTEAFF,TGCGCCAGCAGCTTGGTAGCAGGGGGAATGAACACTGAAGCTTTCTTT
.,TRBJ1-1,TRBV5-1,.,CASSPPPGAAFF,TGCGCCAGCAGCCCACCACCCGGGGCAGCTTTCTTT
.,TRBJ2-2,TRBV29-1,TRBD1,CSVGQGATGELFF,TGCAGCGTGGGACAGGGTGCCACCGGGGAGCTGTTTTTT
.,TRBJ2-7,TRBV27,.,CASSQGYGERDEQYF,TGTGCCAGCAGTCAGGGCTACGGGGAGAGGGACGAGCAGTACTTC
.,TRBJ2-5,TRBV19,.,CASSSAETQYF,TGTGCCAGTAGTTCTGCGGAGACCCAGTACTTC
.,TRBJ2-5,TRBV2,.,CASTIPQTQYF,TGTGCCAGCACGATCCCCCAGACCCAGTACTTC
.,TRBJ2-6,TRBV5-6,.,CASSKTRDPTASGANVLTF,TGTGCCAGCAGTAAGACCCGGGACCCTACCGCCTCTGGGGCCAACGTCCTGACTTTC
.,TRBJ1-1,TRBV2,.,CATHGGTVVAFF,TGTGCCACCCACGGAGGGACTGTGGTAGCTTTCTTT
few,TRBJ1-2,TRBV7-2,.,CASSPRTDGYTF,TGTGCCAGCAGCCCAAGGACAGATGGCTACACCTTC
.,TRBJ1-3,TRBV9,.,CASGGGLLTSGNTIYF,TGTGCCAGTGGCGGGGGACTCCTAACTTCTGGAAACACCATATATTTT
few,TRBJ2-6,TRBV7-2,.,CASSLGRGASGANVLTF,TGTGCCAGCAGCCTCGGACGGGGGGCCTCTGGGGCCAACGTCCTGACTTTC